One and the same sample provided the 6 T cell receptor beta chains below, sequenced in a study of response to subunit inactivated influenza vaccine (dated by TCRdb to the late 2010s). Libraries were prepared through RT-PCR. Sequenced on an Illumina HiSeq 2500. The public reads were quality trimmed at Q25 with fastp and then assembled into clones with MiXCR by TCRdb, keeping productive beta chains. Rows are combined by CDR3 protein, so each entry shows the most common genes and DNA. The sample contains around 710,000 distinct CDR3 sequences, about 14% of them found a single time. Jointly, the top ten make up 5.5% to 7% of the sample. The sample in question was PBMCs from blood, obtained roughly 2 weeks before vaccination. The receptors stem from a man aged 50 to 60 who received an inactivated influenza vaccine. Donor details come from another sample of the same person, matched by shared clones.

This clonotype was found a few times. The chain carries TRBV6-2 or TRBV6-3 and TRBJ1-6; tentatively, D is TRBD1 (5 bases). Germline CDR1 and CDR2: MNHEY and SVGEGT. V shed 4 bases and J shed 15 bases, with 16 bases lying between them. This CDR3 contains 13 residues. Here the CDR3 reads CASSSRTNWVLHF. CDR3 bases: TGTGCCAGCAGTTCTCGGACAAACTGGGTCCTCCACTTT.

This chain connects TRBV27 to TRBJ2-7; 9 positions agree with TRBD2. The J segment lost 2 bases and the V segment lost 6 bases, leaving 8 bases of the junction unmatched. CDR3 length equals 15 residues. CDR1 MNHEY and CDR2 SMNVEV come from the germline V gene (reference sequence). CDR3 nucleotides: TGTGCCAGCAGCAAAAGAGCGGGGGGCCCCTACGAGCAGTACTTC. Translated, it gives CASSKRAGGPYEQYF.

V is TRBV3-1 and J is TRBJ1-1; no clear D gene. CDR1 and CDR2 (germline): LGHDT, YNNKEL (reference sequence). The CDR3 extends over 14 amino acids. Trimming took 7 bases from V and 1 from J, leaving 13 bases between them. This CDR3 is CASNPGITNTEAFF. The CDR3 DNA reads TGTGCCAGCAACCCGGGGATAACGAACACTGAAGCTTTCTTT. Complete variable domain (other parts from reference TRBV3-1 and TRBJ1-1): DTAVSQTPKYLVTQMGNDKSIKCEQNLGHDTMYWYKQDSKKFLKIMFSYNNKELIINETVPNRFSPKSPDKAHLNLHINSLELGDSAVYFCASNPGITNTEAFFGQGTRLTVV.

The CDR3 region is CASRDRGVQTQYF. CDR3 nucleotide sequence: TGTGCCAGCAGGGACAGGGGGGTTCAGACCCAGTACTTC. V and J are TRBV12-3 or TRBV12-4 and TRBJ2-5; 10 nucleotides agree with TRBD1. V lost 6 bases and J lost 6; bases outside the gene matches: 4. The CDR3 length is 13 residues.

The chain is built from TRBV2 and TRBJ1-1; D possibly corresponds to TRBD1 (5 bases). CDR1 is SNHLY, CDR2 FYNNEI, per germline. The CDR3 extends over 15 amino acids. Trimming shortened V by 3 bases and J by 0 bases, and 11 bases separated the two germline ends. CDR3 sequence: CASSEWGFMNTEAFF. The CDR3 DNA follows: TGTGCCAGCAGTGAGTGGGGGTTCATGAACACTGAAGCTTTCTTT.

The chain is built from TRBV28 and TRBJ2-3; 9 positions agree with TRBD2. The CDR3 is made up of 19 amino acids. Looked up from germline, CDR1 is MDHEN and CDR2 is SYDVKM. V was clipped by 3 bases and J by 4 bases; unmatched bases: 17. The CDR3: CASSFPPTAGGGMADTQYF. The CDR3 DNA reads TGTGCCAGCAGTTTCCCACCTACGGCGGGAGGGGGGATGGCAGATACGCAGTATTTT. Complete variable domain (other parts from reference TRBV28 and TRBJ2-3): DVKVTQSSRYLVKRTGEKVFLECVQDMDHENMFWYRQDPGLGLRLIYFSYDVKMKEKGDIPEGYSVSREKKERFSLILESASTNQTSMYLCASSFPPTAGGGMADTQYFGPGTRLTVL.